This is a list of T cell receptor beta chains from one sample in a study of T-cell memory formation after mild COVID-19. MiXCR, applied by TCRdb to the 5' RACE reads, yields one record per CDR3 protein. The sample shows hundreds of thousands of distinct CDR3 sequences, roughly 15% of them seen only once. Material for sequencing was PBMCs or a T cell subset sorted from them (not recorded which). The receptor source for this set is a man aged 18 to 30 who had mild COVID-19 (a few samples of this study predate the infection). Cell type and time point are not known. The CDR3 runs from the conserved cysteine through the conserved F or W.

j_gene: TRBJ1-1
v_gene: TRBV12-3/TRBV12-4
CDR3aa: CASSKDRQNTEAFF

j_gene: TRBJ2-7
v_gene: TRBV5-1
CDR3aa: CASSPGQGGYEQYF

j_gene: TRBJ1-5
v_gene: TRBV6-2/TRBV6-3
CDR3aa: CASSQANQPQHF

j_gene: TRBJ1-2
v_gene: TRBV7-2
CDR3aa: CASSFLGHSLGYTF

j_gene: TRBJ2-2
v_gene: TRBV4-3
CDR3aa: CASSQDFEPTGELFF

j_gene: TRBJ2-2
v_gene: TRBV12-3/TRBV12-4
CDR3aa: CASSLKSANTGELFF

j_gene: TRBJ2-5
v_gene: TRBV20-1
CDR3aa: CSAPRTSGPKETQYF

j_gene: TRBJ2-5
v_gene: TRBV4-3
CDR3aa: CASSQDWRGETQYF

j_gene: TRBJ2-1
v_gene: TRBV6-2/TRBV6-3
CDR3aa: CASSYGGGAFYEQFF

j_gene: TRBJ1-6
v_gene: TRBV5-1
CDR3aa: CASSATSGAFYNSPLHF

j_gene: TRBJ2-7
v_gene: TRBV3-1
CDR3aa: CASSLRDRGDEQYF

j_gene: TRBJ1-2
v_gene: TRBV5-1
CDR3aa: CASSLGSLHTF

j_gene: TRBJ2-3
v_gene: TRBV4-3
CDR3aa: CASSQDRGQGSTDTQYF

j_gene: TRBJ2-5
v_gene: TRBV7-9
CDR3aa: CASSPWEETQYF

j_gene: TRBJ2-2
v_gene: TRBV6-5
CDR3aa: CASSFLWRGELFF

j_gene: TRBJ1-4
v_gene: TRBV9
CDR3aa: CASSPSGSREKLFF

j_gene: TRBJ2-7
v_gene: TRBV4-1
CDR3aa: CASSQGHHSSYEQYF

j_gene: TRBJ2-5
v_gene: TRBV7-2
CDR3aa: CASSPFYTEETQYF

j_gene: TRBJ1-1
v_gene: TRBV7-2
CDR3aa: CASSLAGYGEAFF

j_gene: TRBJ2-5
v_gene: TRBV7-9
CDR3aa: CASSFALGAGETQYF

j_gene: TRBJ2-2
v_gene: TRBV5-1
CDR3aa: CASSWDRPSGELFF

j_gene: TRBJ2-3
v_gene: TRBV7-2
CDR3aa: CASSLGSGGVDTQYF

j_gene: TRBJ2-7
v_gene: TRBV7-2
CDR3aa: CASSSASSGGLHEQYF

j_gene: TRBJ2-1
v_gene: TRBV6-4
CDR3aa: CASSPTGDYNEQFF

j_gene: TRBJ1-1
v_gene: TRBV5-1
CDR3aa: CASSAGSEAFF

j_gene: TRBJ1-1
v_gene: TRBV4-1
CDR3aa: CASRPGGGFMNTEAFF

j_gene: TRBJ2-7
v_gene: TRBV5-1
CDR3aa: CASSWQGDEQYF

j_gene: TRBJ2-3
v_gene: TRBV7-9
CDR3aa: CASSLILTGTASTDTQYF

j_gene: TRBJ1-4
v_gene: TRBV7-9
CDR3aa: CASSLKGQGQYEKLFF

j_gene: TRBJ2-2
v_gene: TRBV29-1
CDR3aa: CSVGGLAVGELFF

j_gene: TRBJ1-6
v_gene: TRBV7-8
CDR3aa: CASRADRASSYNSPLHF

j_gene: TRBJ2-1
v_gene: TRBV7-2
CDR3aa: CASSLGGRGADEQFF

j_gene: TRBJ2-2
v_gene: TRBV27
CDR3aa: CASRRKLAGGITGELFF

j_gene: TRBJ1-2
v_gene: TRBV27
CDR3aa: CASSLYGGGYTF